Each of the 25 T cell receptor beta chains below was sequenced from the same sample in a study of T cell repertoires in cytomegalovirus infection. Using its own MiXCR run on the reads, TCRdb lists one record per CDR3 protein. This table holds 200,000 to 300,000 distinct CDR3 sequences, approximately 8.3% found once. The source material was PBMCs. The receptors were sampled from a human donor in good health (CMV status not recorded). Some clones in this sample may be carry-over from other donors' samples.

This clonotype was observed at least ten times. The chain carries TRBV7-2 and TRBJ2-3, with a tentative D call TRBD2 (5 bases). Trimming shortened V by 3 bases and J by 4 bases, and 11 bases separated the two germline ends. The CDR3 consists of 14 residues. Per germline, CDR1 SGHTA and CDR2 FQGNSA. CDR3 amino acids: CASSFPGRADTQYF. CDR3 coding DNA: TGTGCCAGCAGCTTCCCGGGAAGAGCAGATACGCAGTATTTT.

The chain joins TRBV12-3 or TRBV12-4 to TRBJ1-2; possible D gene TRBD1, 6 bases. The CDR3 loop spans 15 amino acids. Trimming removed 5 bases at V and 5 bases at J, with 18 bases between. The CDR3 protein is CASSDRGQGLYGYTF. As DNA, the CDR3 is TGTGCCAGCAGTGACCGGGGACAAGGATTATATGGCTACACCTTC.

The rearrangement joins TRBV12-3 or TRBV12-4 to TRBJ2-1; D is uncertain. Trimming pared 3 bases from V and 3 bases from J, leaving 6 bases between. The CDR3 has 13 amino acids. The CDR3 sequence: CASSLKNYNEQFF. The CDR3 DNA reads TGTGCCAGCAGTTTGAAAAACTACAATGAGCAGTTCTTC.

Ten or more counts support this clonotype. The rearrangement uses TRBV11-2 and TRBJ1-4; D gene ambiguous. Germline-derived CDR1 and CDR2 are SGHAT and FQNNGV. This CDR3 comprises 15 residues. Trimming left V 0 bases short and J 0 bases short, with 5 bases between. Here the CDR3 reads CASSLEQATNEKLFF. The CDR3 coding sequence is TGTGCCAGCAGCTTAGAGCAAGCAACTAATGAAAAACTGTTTTTT. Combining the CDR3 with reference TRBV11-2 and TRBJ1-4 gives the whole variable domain EAGVAQSPRYKIIEKRQSVAFWCNPISGHATLYWYQQILGQGPKLLIQFQNNGVVDDSQLPKDRFSAERLKGVDSTLKIQPAKLEDSAVYLCASSLEQATNEKLFFGSGTQLSVL.

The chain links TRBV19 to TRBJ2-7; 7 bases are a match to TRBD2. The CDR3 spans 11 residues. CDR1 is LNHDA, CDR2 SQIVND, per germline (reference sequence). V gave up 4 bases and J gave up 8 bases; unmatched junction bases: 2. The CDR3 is CASSTGGQQYF. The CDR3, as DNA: TGTGCCAGTAGTACGGGGGGACAGCAGTACTTC.

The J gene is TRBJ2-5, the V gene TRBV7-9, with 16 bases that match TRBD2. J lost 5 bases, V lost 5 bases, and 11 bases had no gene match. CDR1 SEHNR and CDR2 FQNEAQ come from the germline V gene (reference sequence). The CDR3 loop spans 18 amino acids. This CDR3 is CASSPGTSGRASTETQYF. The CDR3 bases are TGTGCCAGCAGCCCCGGGACTAGCGGGAGGGCCTCTACTGAGACCCAGTACTTC.

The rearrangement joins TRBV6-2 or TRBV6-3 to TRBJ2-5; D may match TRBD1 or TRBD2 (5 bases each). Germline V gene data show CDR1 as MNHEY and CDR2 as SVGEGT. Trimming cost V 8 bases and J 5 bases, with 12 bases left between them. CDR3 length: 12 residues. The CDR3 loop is CASGTGTETQYF. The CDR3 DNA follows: TGTGCCAGCGGAACGGGGACGGAGACCCAGTACTTC.

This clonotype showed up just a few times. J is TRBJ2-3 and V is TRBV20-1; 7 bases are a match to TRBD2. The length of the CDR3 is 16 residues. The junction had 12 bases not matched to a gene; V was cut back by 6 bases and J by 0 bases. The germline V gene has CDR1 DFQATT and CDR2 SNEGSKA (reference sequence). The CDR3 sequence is CSAPKPSGGSTDTQYF. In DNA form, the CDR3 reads TGCAGTGCCCCCAAGCCTAGCGGAGGAAGCACAGATACGCAGTATTTT.

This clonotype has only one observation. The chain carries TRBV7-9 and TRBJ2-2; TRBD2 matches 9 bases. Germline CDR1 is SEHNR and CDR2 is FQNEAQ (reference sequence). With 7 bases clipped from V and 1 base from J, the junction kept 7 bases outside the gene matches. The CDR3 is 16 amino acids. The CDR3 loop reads CASNNRLAENTGELFF. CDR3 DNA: TGTGCCAGCAACAACCGACTAGCGGAGAACACCGGGGAGCTGTTTTTT.

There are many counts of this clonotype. The CDR3 protein is CASSFLGVNQPQHF. The CDR3 region has the DNA TGTGCCAGCAGCTTTCTTGGAGTCAATCAGCCCCAGCATTTT. J is TRBJ1-5 and V is TRBV7-2; D remains unclear. This CDR3 is 14 amino acids long. Between the trimmed V and J ends, which lost 3 bases and 3 bases, there was a span of 9 bases. The germline V gene encodes CDR1 SGHTA and CDR2 FQGNSA.

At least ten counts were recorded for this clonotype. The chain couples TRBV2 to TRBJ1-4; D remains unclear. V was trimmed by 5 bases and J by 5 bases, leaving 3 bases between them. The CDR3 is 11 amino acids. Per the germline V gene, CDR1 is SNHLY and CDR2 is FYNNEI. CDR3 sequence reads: CASSFNEKLFF. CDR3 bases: TGTGCCAGCAGTTTCAATGAAAAACTGTTTTTT. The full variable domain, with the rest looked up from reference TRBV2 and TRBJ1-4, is EPEVTQTPSHQVTQMGQEVILRCVPISNHLYFYWYRQILGQKVEFLVSFYNNEISEKSEIFDDQFSVERPDGSNFTLKIRSTKLEDSAMYFCASSFNEKLFFGSGTQLSVL.

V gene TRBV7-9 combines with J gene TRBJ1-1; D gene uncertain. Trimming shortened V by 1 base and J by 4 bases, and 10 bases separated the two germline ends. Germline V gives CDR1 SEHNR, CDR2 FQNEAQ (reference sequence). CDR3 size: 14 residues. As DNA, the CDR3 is TGTGCCAGCAGCTTAGGGCAGCGGGGCACTGAAGCTTTCTTT. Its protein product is CASSLGQRGTEAFF.

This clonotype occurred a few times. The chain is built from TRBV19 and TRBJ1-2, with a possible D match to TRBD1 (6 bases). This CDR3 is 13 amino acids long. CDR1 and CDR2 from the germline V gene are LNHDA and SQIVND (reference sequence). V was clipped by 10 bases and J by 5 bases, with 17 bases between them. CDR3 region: CATSPGAEYGYTF. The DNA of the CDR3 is TGTGCCACCTCACCGGGGGCCGAATATGGCTACACCTTC.

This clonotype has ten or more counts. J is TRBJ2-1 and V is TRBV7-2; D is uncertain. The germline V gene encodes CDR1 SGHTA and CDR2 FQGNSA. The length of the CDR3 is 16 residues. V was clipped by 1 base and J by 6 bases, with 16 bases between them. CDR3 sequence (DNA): TGTGCCAGCAGCTTAGATTTTAGCCGCGTTGGCAATGAGCAGTTCTTC. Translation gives CASSLDFSRVGNEQFF.

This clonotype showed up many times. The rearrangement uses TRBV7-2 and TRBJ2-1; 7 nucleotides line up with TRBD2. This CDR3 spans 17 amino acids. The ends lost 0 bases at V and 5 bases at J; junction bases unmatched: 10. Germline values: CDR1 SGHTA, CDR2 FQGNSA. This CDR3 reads CASSLAAGDYSDNEQFF. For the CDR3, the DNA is TGTGCCAGCAGCTTAGCGGCGGGGGACTACTCAGACAATGAGCAGTTCTTC.

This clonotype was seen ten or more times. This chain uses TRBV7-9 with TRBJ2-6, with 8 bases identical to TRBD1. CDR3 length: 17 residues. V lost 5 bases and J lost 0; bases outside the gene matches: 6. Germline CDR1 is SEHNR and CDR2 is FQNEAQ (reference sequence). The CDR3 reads CASSPGQGVSGANVLTF. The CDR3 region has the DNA TGTGCCAGCAGCCCAGGACAGGGCGTCTCTGGGGCCAACGTCCTGACTTTC.

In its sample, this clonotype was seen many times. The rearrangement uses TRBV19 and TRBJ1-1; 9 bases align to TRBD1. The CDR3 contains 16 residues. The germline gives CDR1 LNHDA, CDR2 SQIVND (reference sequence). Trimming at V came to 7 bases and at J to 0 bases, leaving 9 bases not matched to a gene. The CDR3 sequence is CASIRDRDSLNTEAFF. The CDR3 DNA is TGTGCCAGTATCCGGGACAGGGACAGTTTGAACACTGAAGCTTTCTTT.

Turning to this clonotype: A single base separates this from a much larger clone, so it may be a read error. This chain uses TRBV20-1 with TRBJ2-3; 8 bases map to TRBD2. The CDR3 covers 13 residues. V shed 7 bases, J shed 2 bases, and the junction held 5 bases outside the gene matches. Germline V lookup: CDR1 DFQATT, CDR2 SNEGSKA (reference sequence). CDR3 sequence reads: CSVRLAPTDTQYF. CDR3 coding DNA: TGCAGTGTCCGACTAGCGCCCACAGATACGCAGTATTTT.

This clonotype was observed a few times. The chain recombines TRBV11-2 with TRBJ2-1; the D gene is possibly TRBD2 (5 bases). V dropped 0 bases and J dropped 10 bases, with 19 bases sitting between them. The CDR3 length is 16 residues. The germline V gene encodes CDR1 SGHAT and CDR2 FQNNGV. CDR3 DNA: TGTGCCAGCAGCTTAGATCGGGCTTCAGGAGGCAGCGAGCAGTTCTTC. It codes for CASSLDRASGGSEQFF.

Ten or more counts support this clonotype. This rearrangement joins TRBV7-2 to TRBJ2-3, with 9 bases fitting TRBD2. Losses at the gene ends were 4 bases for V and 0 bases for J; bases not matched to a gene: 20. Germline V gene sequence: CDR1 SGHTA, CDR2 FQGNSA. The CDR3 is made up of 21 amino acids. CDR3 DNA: TGTGCCAGCAGCTCCGAGCGCTCACAGACTAGCGGAGGACCTAGCACAGATACGCAGTATTTT. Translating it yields CASSSERSQTSGGPSTDTQYF.

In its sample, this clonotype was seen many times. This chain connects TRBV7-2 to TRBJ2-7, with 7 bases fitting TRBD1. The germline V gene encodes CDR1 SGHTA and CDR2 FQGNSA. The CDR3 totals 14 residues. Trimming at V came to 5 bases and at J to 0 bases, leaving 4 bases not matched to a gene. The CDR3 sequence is CASSATGSSYEQYF. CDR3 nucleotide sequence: TGTGCCAGCAGCGCGACAGGGAGCTCCTACGAGCAGTACTTC.

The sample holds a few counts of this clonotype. The CDR3 nucleotides read TGCAGTGCTAGAATCGACAGGGGAATCTACGAGCAGTACTTC. This gives the protein CSARIDRGIYEQYF. The chain carries TRBV20-1 and TRBJ2-7; 8 bases align to TRBD1. The trim removed 2 bases at V and 3 bases at J, leaving 6 bases unmatched. The CDR3 runs to 14 residues. The germline V gene encodes CDR1 DFQATT and CDR2 SNEGSKA (reference sequence).

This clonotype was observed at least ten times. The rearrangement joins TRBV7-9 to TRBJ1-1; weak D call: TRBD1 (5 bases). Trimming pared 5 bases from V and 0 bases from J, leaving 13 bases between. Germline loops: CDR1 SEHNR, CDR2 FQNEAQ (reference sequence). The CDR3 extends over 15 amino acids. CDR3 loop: CASSPAIGVNTEAFF. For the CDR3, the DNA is TGTGCCAGCAGCCCTGCAATAGGGGTGAACACTGAAGCTTTCTTT.

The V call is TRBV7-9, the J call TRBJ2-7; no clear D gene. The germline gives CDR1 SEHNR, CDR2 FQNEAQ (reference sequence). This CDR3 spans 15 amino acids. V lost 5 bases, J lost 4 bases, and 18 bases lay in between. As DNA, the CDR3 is TGTGCCAGCAGCCCCGAGGAGTTCGGCAAATACGAGCAGTACTTC. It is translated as CASSPEEFGKYEQYF.

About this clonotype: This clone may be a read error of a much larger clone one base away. CDR3 DNA: TGTGCCAGCAGCTTAGTTGTCGGGAACTCTGGGGCCAACGTCCTGGCTTTC. Amino acids: CASSLVVGNSGANVLAF. The chain recombines TRBV7-2 with TRBJ2-6; D assignment may be TRBD1 or TRBD2 (5 bases each). Looked up from germline, CDR1 is SGHTA and CDR2 is FQGNSA. The CDR3 loop spans 17 amino acids.